This T cell receptor beta chain stems from a study of blood T cell repertoires in COVID-19. Study background: Whether acute or convalescent, the COVID-19 samples came from the United States, Italy and Spain. In each case, the material was cDNA or gDNA derived from T cells, B-cell-depleted T cells, or PBMCs.

This clone was seen just once. This CDR3 has 13 amino acids. The ends were cut back, 8 bases at V and 6 bases at J, with 13 bases in the middle. In the study's own analysis: Amplification with reference gene primers provided the estimates of nucleated cell counts. Repertoires were generated with immunoSEQ multiplex PCR, while TCRdb's copy carries only in-frame clones and drops some. V and J calls and clone size are copied from that table; D and trimming were computed from the DNA. The sample includes approximately 210,000 clones, around 80% of them seen just once. V gene TRBV12-3 or TRBV12-4 combines with J gene TRBJ1-4; D perhaps matches TRBD1 (6 bases). The clonotype comes from a human donor in a cohort sampled during active COVID-19. Sequencing was carried out using peripheral blood. The CDR3 is CASQGGADEKLFF. Here the CDR3 DNA reads TGTGCCAGCCAAGGGGGGGCAGATGAAAAACTGTTTTTT.